This T cell receptor beta chain was sequenced during a study of graft-versus-host responses after intestinal transplantation. This clone was counted a single time. Its antigen is as yet unknown. Notes on the study in general: Analysis identified GvH clones in recipient marrow, with some appearing first in ileum or blood. Elevated graft-versus-host to host-versus-graft clonal ratios in allografts were recorded for patients with graft-donor T cell macrochimerism.

The CDR3 covers 18 residues. Profiling relied on immunoSEQ multiplex PCR, and the TCRdb table lists in-frame clones only, not all of them. Among about 100,000 clones listed, 90% to 95% were seen once. The material sequenced was unstimulated CD8+ T cells sorted from spleen or lymph node cells, taken before intestinal transplant. The V and J genes are TRBV21-1 and TRBJ1-1; the DNA was not compared with TRBD1, the D call given in the table. TRBV21-1 is noted as a pseudogene. The sequence derives from a human donor who received an intestinal transplant. The CDR3 DNA follows: TGTGCCAGCAGCATCTGGGACAGGGGGCTCCGGAGGAACACTGAAGCTTTCTTT. It translates to CASSIWDRGLRRNTEAFF.